This TCR beta chain is from a study of cytomegalovirus exposure and HLA in healthy donors (dated by TCRdb to between 2016 and 2019). Concerning the study at large: In an earlier analysis of some 550 of the donors, about 270 Gb of sequence data and 117 million unique TCR beta sequences from some 170 million T cells were reported. About 310 gigabases of sequencing data and approximately 93 million unique TCR sequences were included in an early release covering 550 to 800 HLA-typed donors. Among the roughly 390 genotyped donors, 81% belonged to the genetic ancestry cluster associated with self-reported Caucasian donors. The study aimed to test whether cataloging public T cell receptors could reveal signatures of past pathogen exposure. The study used immunosequencing to profile the T cell repertoires of several hundred subjects and linked those repertoires to cytomegalovirus serostatus. A separate validation cohort of over 95 different subjects was used in addition to the 666-subject first cohort. The study combined high-throughput TCR immunosequencing, statistical association of individual TCRs with disease status, and machine learning to predict cytomegalovirus infection status. To study patterns of TCR occurrence, a later analysis re-analyzed previously published TCR beta repertoires from hundreds of donors and added high-resolution HLA genotyping. Rather than using new phenotypic data, the later analysis identified candidate immune exposures from TCR beta sequences and from how often those sequences occurred across donors. An earlier analysis of 587 of the donors applied high-throughput TCR beta sequencing to assess whether each TCR beta V gene segment acted as functional or pseudogenic. Donor age, sex, ethnicity and CMV serostatus were collected together with the repertoire data. In a later genetic analysis, genome-wide SNP genotypes for about three fifths of the roughly 670 donors were used, and that subset was treated as a discovery cohort. Every repertoire in the discovery cohort had been generated on one and the same sequencing platform. Class I and class II HLA loci were covered by the typing at four-digit resolution. Typing coverage differed by locus: A, B, C, DRB1 and DQB1 were typed in roughly 620-630 donors, DQA1 in around 500, DPA1 in approximately 610, and DPB1 in around 440. Several DR-DQ haplotypes were handled as single units for association and clustering, since linkage in the cohort was strong. On average, roughly 250,000 unique TCR beta nucleotide sequences were sequenced per donor among a few hundred genotyped donors of the cohort, with approximately 18% of those sequences being non-productive. General conclusions and limits of the study: A later genetic analysis reported fewer N-insertions in productive TCRs among donors in an Asian-associated ancestry cluster than the roughly 700-donor mean. The 87-base-pair reads could not distinguish some IMGT-functional V segments, including TRBV6-2 and TRBV6-3, so those segments were excluded. A later analysis found that TCR association rates varied across HLA loci, with DRB1 alleles showing the most associated TCRs and HLA-C alleles the fewest. In a later analysis, several top co-occurrence clusters were reported to appear linked to parvovirus B19, influenza, CMV and Epstein-Barr virus. Because HLA typing was unavailable for some donors at each locus, only the typed subset was used in association tests. The study gave a list of about 170 TCR beta chains associated with cytomegalovirus. The only immune exposure information available for the cohort was CMV serostatus. In a later analysis, around 17,000 TCR beta sequences were associated with specific HLA alleles at a false discovery rate of 0.05. The authors suggested that the approach could potentially be generalized to other disease states and immunological phenotypes. In vitro tests confirmed that a few of the cytomegalovirus-associated TCR beta chains recognize cytomegalovirus antigens. While some public TCRs were present in many individuals, most TCR sequences turned up only very rarely across donors. In a later analysis, HLA-associated TCR beta chains were found to be more clonally expanded and to have lower generation probabilities than equally common non-associated chains. Cytomegalovirus status was reported to be diagnosed by the classifier with high specificity and sensitivity in both the original and validation cohorts. This cohort had only TCR beta chains sequenced, and the lack of alpha or paired-chain data limited which features could be detected. Correlated functional status among segregating V segments might be attributable to linkage disequilibrium, but an unknown experimental factor could not be ruled out. A cluster of highly shared sequence variants was judged likely to be a technical artifact of the sequencing pipeline. A further reported finding was that TCR beta sequences accurately predicted the HLA-A and HLA-B alleles for most subjects in the first cohort. Sequencing depth was assumed to be roughly uniform across donors in the presence/absence analyses, though that assumption may not hold. In a later genetic analysis, a missense DCLRE1C variant was associated with V-gene and J-gene trimming of TCR beta chains, and the association was replicated in an independent cohort. About 17 rarely observed V segments, including chromosome 9 orphons, were excluded from the earlier analysis of several hundred of the donors because counts were too low. When HLA alleles, especially DR and DQ, strongly co-occurred, TCR associations were difficult to assign to individual alleles. Broadly in line with IMGT annotations, most TCR beta V segments showed up in productive rearrangements about 90% or about 30% of the time in an earlier analysis of 450 to 600 of the donors. In a later analysis, most CMV-associated TCR beta chains were found to appear HLA-restricted, with HLA associations seemingly driven largely by CMV exposure.

Libraries were made using the immunoSEQ multiplex PCR assay. For the multiplex PCR, a mixture combining 60 forward primers for TCR Vbeta segments and 13 reverse primers for TCR Jbeta segments was used. A multiplex PCR assay on genomic DNA amplified the CDR3 region of rearranged TCR beta genes. Amplified TCR beta libraries were sequenced as 87-base-pair reads on the Illumina HiSeq System. Turning to the authors' computational methods: Across the 600 to 700 repertoires, a later analysis counted approximately 75 million unique TCR beta chains, 9.5 million to 13 million of which were shared by at least two donors. Raw reads were error-corrected and collapsed into unique sequences with a nearest-neighbor algorithm that merged closely related sequences to remove PCR and sequencing errors. To assign V, D and J gene segments, CDR3 sequences were aligned to IMGT reference sequences. For a sequence to be retained, a match of at least six nucleotides was required to both a V gene segment and a J gene segment. Rearrangements were called productive when the CDR3 lacked stop codons and stayed in frame with V and J; all others were non-productive. Following IMGT convention, CDR3 was defined as the stretch from the second conserved V-encoded cysteine up to the conserved J-encoded phenylalanine. In an earlier analysis of roughly 610 of the donors, sequences lacking an unambiguous match to a single V gene segment were excluded. In an earlier analysis of approximately 590 of the donors, V segments were called functional above 56.7% productive rearrangements and were called segregating when the between-donor standard deviation exceeded 5%. To diagnose cytomegalovirus status from the catalog of TCR beta chain sequences, a statistical classification framework was built. A later analysis assigned V and J genes by comparing TCR nucleotide sequences with IMGT/GENE-DB human TR gene sequences. The TCRdist pipeline was used in a later analysis to assign CDR3 sequences and most-parsimonious VDJ recombination scenarios. A later analysis defined each TCR beta chain by its CDR3 amino acid sequence plus V-gene family, and excluded reads lacking a unique V-gene family. As a way to deal with suspected cross-contamination and a sequencing artifact, a later analysis dropped 450 to 600 nucleotide sequences that were highly shared and had low generation probability. A later analysis calculated a clonal expansion index for each public chain from normalized within-repertoire ranks of inferred template counts. A later analysis computed generation probabilities with a VDJ recombination model fitted to out-of-frame rearrangements, and checked the results against IGoR. In a later analysis, hypergeometric tests were used to score TCR-TCR, TCR-HLA and TCR-CMV co-occurrence, with a repertoire-size bias correction applied to TCR pairs. To estimate false discovery rates, a later analysis permuted the HLA or CMV assignments 20 times. In a later analysis, co-occurring TCRs were grouped with DBSCAN, and TCRdist sequence similarity was added when clustering was performed within HLA-allele-positive subsets. Repertoires with fewer than 30,000 or more than 120,000 public chains, plus five repertoires with anomalous nucleotide sharing, were excluded from co-occurrence clustering. TCRdb carries this immuneACCESS record with in-frame sequences only. Its versions omit some clonotypes, under half of them owing to an unresolved V gene in the studies checked, with the rest unexplained. The V and J calls and clone size were taken over from that table, and D and trimming were inferred from the DNA. The sample table contains over 150,000 clones; only one count was recorded for under 85% of them. About 2.7% of the sample comes from the top ten.

Comments on this clone: The clone's antigen remains unknown. Per-nucleotide qualities are absent, and no much larger clonotype sits a single base away.

Taken from cysteine to phenylalanine, the CDR3 has 12 residues. The kept DNA is CDR3 alone, 36 bases in frame from the first base. V loses 6 bases, J loses 6 bases, and the germline ends lie 9 bases apart. The germline V gene (reference sequence) gives CDR1 as MNHNY and CDR2 as SVGAGI. The cohort consisted of 650 to 850 healthy bone marrow donors. Cohort members were all nominally healthy when sampled, although unrecorded immune exposures were likely present. The donor was CMV seronegative and was included in the group of hundreds of seronegative cohort members. A peripheral blood sample was collected from each donor, and TCR beta sequencing was performed on peripheral blood mononuclear cells. Genomic DNA extraction from the blood cell samples was performed with the Qiagen DNeasy Blood Extraction Kit.

The TCR sequence derives from a male donor in good health and CMV-seronegative. The chain links TRBV6-6 with TRBJ1-5; the D gene identity is not certain. The sample was PBMCs. At the DNA level, the sequence is TGTGCCAGCAGCCACGGGGTTCAGCCCCAGCATTTT. This yields the protein CASSHGVQPQHF.